The next 2 T cell receptor beta chains were all read from a single sample in a study of blood T cell repertoires in COVID-19. Here immunoSEQ multiplex PCR was the method, and the copy in TCRdb shows in-frame clones only, minus some. The sample holds about 120,000 clones; roughly four fifths are singletons and the top ten take over 10%. Sequenced material: peripheral blood. The source is a human donor in a cohort sampled during active COVID-19.

The chain links TRBV6-6 to TRBJ1-2, with 7 bases matching TRBD1. The V gene's germline CDR1 is MNHNY and CDR2 SVGAGI (reference sequence). The CDR3 length is 16 residues. Unmatched junction bases numbered 14, after V lost 6 bases and J lost 4 bases. The DNA for the CDR3 is TGTGCCAGCAGCACCCCAGGGACAGCAAAAGGCTATGGCTACACCTTC. Translated: CASSTPGTAKGYGYTF.

The CDR3 region has the DNA TGTGCCAGCAGCTTAAGTTACAGGGGAAACACCGGGGAGCTGTTTTTT. Its protein is CASSLSYRGNTGELFF. The chain recombines TRBV11-2 with TRBJ2-2; 7 bases are shared with TRBD1. With V trimmed by 2 bases and J by 2 bases, 5 bases remained unmatched. The CDR3 covers 16 residues. CDR1 and CDR2 (germline): SGHAT, FQNNGV.